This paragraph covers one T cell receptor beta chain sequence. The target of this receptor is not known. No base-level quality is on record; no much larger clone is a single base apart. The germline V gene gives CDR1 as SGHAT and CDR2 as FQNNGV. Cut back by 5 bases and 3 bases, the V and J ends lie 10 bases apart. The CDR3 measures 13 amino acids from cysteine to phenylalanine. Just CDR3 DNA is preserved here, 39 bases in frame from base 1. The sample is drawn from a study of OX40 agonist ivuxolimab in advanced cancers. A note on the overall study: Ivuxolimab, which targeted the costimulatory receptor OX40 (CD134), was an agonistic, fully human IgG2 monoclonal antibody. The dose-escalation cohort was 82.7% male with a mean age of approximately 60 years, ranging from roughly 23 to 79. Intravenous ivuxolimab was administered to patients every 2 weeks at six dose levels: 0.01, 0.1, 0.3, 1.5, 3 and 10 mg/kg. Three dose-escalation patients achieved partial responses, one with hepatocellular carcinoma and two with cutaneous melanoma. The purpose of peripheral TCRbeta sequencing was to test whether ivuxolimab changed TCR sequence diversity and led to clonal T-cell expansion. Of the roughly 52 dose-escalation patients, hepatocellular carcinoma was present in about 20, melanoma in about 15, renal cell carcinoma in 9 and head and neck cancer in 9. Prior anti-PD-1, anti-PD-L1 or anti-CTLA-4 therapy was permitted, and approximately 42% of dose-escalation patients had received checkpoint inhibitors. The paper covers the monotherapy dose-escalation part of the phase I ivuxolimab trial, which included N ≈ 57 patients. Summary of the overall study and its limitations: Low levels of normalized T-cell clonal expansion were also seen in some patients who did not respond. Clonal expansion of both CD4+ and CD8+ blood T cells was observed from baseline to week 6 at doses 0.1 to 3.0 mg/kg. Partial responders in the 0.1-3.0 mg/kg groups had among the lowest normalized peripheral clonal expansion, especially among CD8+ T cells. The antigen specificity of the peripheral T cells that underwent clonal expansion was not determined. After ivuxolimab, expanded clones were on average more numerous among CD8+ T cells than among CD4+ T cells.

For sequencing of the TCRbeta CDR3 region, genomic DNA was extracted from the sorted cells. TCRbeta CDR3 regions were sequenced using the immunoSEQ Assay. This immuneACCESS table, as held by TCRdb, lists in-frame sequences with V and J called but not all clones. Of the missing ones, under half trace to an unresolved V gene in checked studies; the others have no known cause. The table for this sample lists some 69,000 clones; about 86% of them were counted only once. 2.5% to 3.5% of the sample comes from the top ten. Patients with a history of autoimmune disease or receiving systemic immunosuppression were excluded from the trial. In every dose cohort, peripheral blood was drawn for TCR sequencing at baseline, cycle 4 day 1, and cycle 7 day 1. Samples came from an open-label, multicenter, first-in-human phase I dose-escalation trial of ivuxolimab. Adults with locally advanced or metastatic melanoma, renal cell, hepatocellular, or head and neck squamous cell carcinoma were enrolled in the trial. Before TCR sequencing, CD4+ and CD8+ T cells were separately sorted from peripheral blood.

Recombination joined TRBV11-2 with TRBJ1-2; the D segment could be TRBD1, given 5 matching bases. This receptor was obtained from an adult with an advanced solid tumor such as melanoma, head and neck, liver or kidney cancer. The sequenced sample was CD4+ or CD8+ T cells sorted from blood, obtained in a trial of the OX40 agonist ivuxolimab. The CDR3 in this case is CASSPSRDYGYTF. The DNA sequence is TGTGCCAGCAGCCCCAGCAGGGACTATGGCTACACCTTC.